The following is a T cell receptor (beta chain) sequence with its context. The CDR3 contains 11 residues. Germline V lookup: CDR1 DFQATT, CDR2 SNEGSKA (reference sequence). The junction had 5 bases not matched to a gene; V was cut back by 5 bases and J by 8 bases. This sample was included in a study of blood T cell repertoires in COVID-19. Sequencing was performed with immunoSEQ multiplex PCR; in TCRdb, only in-frame clones are kept and a portion is missing. The table records 130,000 or so clones, around 83% of them present only once. V is TRBV20-1 and J is TRBJ1-2, with TRBD1 identical over 7 bases. The TCR originated in a woman aged 60-70 years with acute or convalescent COVID-19. The source material was peripheral blood. The DNA for the CDR3 is TGCAGTGCTTCGACAGGGTTGGGCTACACCTTC. Encoded protein: CSASTGLGYTF.